The clone carrying this T cell receptor (beta chain) has just a few counts. Its antigen remains unknown. This CDR3 comprises 13 residues. The germline CDR1 and CDR2 sequences are SGHRS and YFSETQ. V lost 4 bases and J lost 8, with 12 bases in between. As for time point: week 23, last vaccination. Alongside topical imiquimod, each dose of vaccine comprised 300 ug of mutant IDH1 20-mer peptide. Each astrocytoma in the donors was new, WHO grade 3 or 4, IDH1-mutant and ATRX-lost. This entry comes from a study of a mutant IDH1 vaccine in newly diagnosed glioma. Overall study: Vaccines were begun 4-6 weeks after radiotherapy alone, or with temozolomide cycles. Treated patients had a mean age of approximately 41 years and a sex split that was roughly 62% male and about 40% female. Previous treatment comprised radiotherapy, temozolomide, or both, mostly both.

Sequencing was performed with immunoSEQ multiplex PCR; in TCRdb, only in-frame clones are kept and a portion is missing. The sample holds about 20,000 clones, approximately 78% seen once. The J gene is TRBJ1-4, the V gene TRBV5-1, with D possibly matching TRBD1 (5 bases). The TCR comes from a man aged 30 to 45 with glioma. The source material was PBMCs, sampled from a glioma patient whose treatment included an IDH1 peptide vaccine. The DNA for the CDR3 is TGCGCCAGCAGCCCAGGGCCGGGGGAAAAACTGTTTTTT. Its translation is CASSPGPGEKLFF.